The 9 T cell receptor beta chains given below trace back to one sample, sequenced in a study of OX40 agonist ivuxolimab in advanced cancers. Repertoires were generated with immunoSEQ multiplex PCR, while TCRdb's copy carries only in-frame clones and drops some. The table records about 84,000 clones, roughly 80% of them present only once. Sequencing was performed on CD4+ or CD8+ T cells sorted from blood, taken in a trial of the OX40 agonist ivuxolimab. The receptors come from an adult with an advanced solid tumor such as melanoma, head and neck, liver or kidney cancer.

The V gene is TRBV11-3, the J gene TRBJ2-3; the D is unclear. Germline V gene lookup returns CDR1 SGHNT and CDR2 YENEEA. The CDR3 is made up of 17 amino acids. V was trimmed by 10 bases and J by 0 bases, leaving 23 bases between them. In nucleotides, the CDR3 is TGTGCCATACCTCGGCCCTGTGTTCTCCTTAGCACAGATACGCAGTATTTT. Amino acid sequence: CAIPRPCVLLSTDTQYF. Variable domain in full (rest from reference TRBV11-3 and TRBJ2-3): EAGVVQSPRYKIIEKKQPVAFWCNPISGHNTLYWYLQNLGQGPELLIRYENEEAVDDSQLPKDRFSAERLKGVDSTLKIQPAELGDSAVYLCAIPRPCVLLSTDTQYFGPGTRLTVL.

CDR3 protein: CSAAPGGETQYF. CDR3 nucleotide sequence: TGCAGCGCCGCACCCGGGGGAGAGACCCAGTACTTC. The V call is TRBV29-1, the J call TRBJ2-5; D may be TRBD2 (6 bases). V was trimmed by 7 bases and J by 4 bases, leaving 13 bases between them. CDR1 and CDR2 (germline): SQVTM, ANQGSEA. This CDR3 has 12 residues.

V gene TRBV28 combines with J gene TRBJ1-5; possibly TRBD1 for D (6 bases). The V gene lost 7 bases and the J gene lost 1 base, with 23 bases spanning the gap. The CDR3 has 18 residues. The germline V gene has CDR1 MDHEN and CDR2 SYDVKM. CDR3 amino acids: CASTRVGGPFGSNQPQHF. The CDR3 DNA reads as TGTGCCAGCACCCGGGTGGGGGGGCCCTTCGGGAGCAATCAGCCCCAGCATTTT.

V is TRBV11-2 and J is TRBJ1-1; 12 bases map to TRBD1. There are 15 residues in the CDR3. J lost 11 bases, V lost 5 bases, and 12 bases had no gene match. Germline V gene lookup returns CDR1 SGHAT and CDR2 FQNNGV. The CDR3 DNA is TGTGCCAGCAGCCGCCCCCGGGACAGGGGGCTTTGGGCTTTCTTT. Its translation is CASSRPRDRGLWAFF.

The V gene is TRBV13, the J gene TRBJ2-3; TRBD1 matches 12 bases. The trim removed 5 bases at V and 5 bases at J, leaving 8 bases unmatched. CDR1 is PRHDT, CDR2 FYEKMQ, per germline (reference sequence). The CDR3 loop spans 16 amino acids. CDR3 bases: TGTGCCAGCAGCAACCGGGACAGGGGGCGGGAAGATACGCAGTATTTT. It yields the protein CASSNRDRGREDTQYF.

The V gene is TRBV6-5, the J gene TRBJ1-1; D possibly corresponds to TRBD1 (6 bases). CDR3 length: 14 residues. Trimming removed 7 bases from V and 0 bases from J, with 12 bases in between. Germline V gene lookup returns CDR1 MNHEY and CDR2 SVGAGI. This chain's CDR3 is CASTTGQMNTEAFF. For the CDR3, the DNA is TGTGCCAGCACCACTGGACAGATGAACACTGAAGCTTTCTTT.

This clone was recorded once. The chain joins TRBV5-6 to TRBJ1-1; D unresolved. V was trimmed by 0 bases and J by 3 bases, leaving 9 bases between them. Germline V gene data show CDR1 as SGHDT and CDR2 as YYEEEE. This CDR3 has 14 residues. The CDR3 loop is CASSLGHGDTEAFF. The CDR3 region has the DNA TGTGCCAGCAGCTTGGGGCACGGTGACACTGAAGCTTTCTTT.

The chain links TRBV6-5 to TRBJ2-7; 7 nucleotides line up with TRBD2. V shed 8 bases, J shed 1 base, and the junction held 8 bases outside the gene matches. The CDR3 is 14 amino acids. Germline V lookup: CDR1 MNHEY, CDR2 SVGAGI. CDR3 sequence (DNA): TGTGCCAGCCCTCGCCTAGCGGCGTCCTACGAGCAGTACGTC. It yields the protein CASPRLAASYEQYV.

The chain uses TRBV13 and TRBJ2-5; 7 bases agree with TRBD2. The junction had 9 bases not matched to a gene; V was cut back by 3 bases and J by 5 bases. Looked up from germline, CDR1 is PRHDT and CDR2 is FYEKMQ (reference sequence). The CDR3 loop spans 15 amino acids. CDR3 nucleotide sequence: TGTGCCAGCAGCTTCTTTGGGGAGGGCCAGGAGACCCAGTACTTC. It codes for CASSFFGEGQETQYF.